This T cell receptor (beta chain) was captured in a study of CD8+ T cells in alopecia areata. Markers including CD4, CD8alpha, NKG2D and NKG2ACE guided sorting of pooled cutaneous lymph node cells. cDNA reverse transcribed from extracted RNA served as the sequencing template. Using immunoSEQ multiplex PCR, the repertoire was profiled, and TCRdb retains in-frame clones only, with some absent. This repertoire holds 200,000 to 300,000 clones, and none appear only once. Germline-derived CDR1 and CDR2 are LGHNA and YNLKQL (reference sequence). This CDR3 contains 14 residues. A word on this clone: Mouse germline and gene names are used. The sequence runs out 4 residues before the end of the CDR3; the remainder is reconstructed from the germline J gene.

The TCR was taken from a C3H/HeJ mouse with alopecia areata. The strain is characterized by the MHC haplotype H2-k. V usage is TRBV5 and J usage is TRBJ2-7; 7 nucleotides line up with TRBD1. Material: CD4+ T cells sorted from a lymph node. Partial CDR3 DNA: TGTGCCAGCAGCCAAGATGGGACAGAATAT. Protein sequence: CASSQDGTEY. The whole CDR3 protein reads CASSQDGTEYEQYF.